The T cell receptor beta chain described here comes from a study of T-cell reconstitution after alpha-beta-depleted transplantation in children. The TCRbeta library incorporated unique molecular identifiers. TCRdb analysed the PCR reads with MiXCR anew, one entry per CDR3 protein. The sample carries 200,000 to 300,000 distinct CDR3 sequences, approximately 12% recorded once. The V end was cut by 0 bases, the J end by 8 bases, with 14 bases between. Germline CDR1 and CDR2: LGHNA and YSLEER. CDR3 length: 15 residues. This receptor was obtained from a human donor who donated a stem cell graft to a child with acute lymphoblastic leukemia. The chain uses TRBV4-3 and TRBJ2-1; D is perhaps TRBD1 (6 bases). The sample in question was PBMCs from the stem cell graft donor, obtained from the stem cell graft. CDR3 residues: CASSQEGGGGDEQFF. In DNA form, the CDR3 reads TGCGCCAGCAGCCAAGAAGGGGGTGGGGGCGATGAGCAGTTCTTC.